This T cell receptor (beta chain) was profiled in a study of OX40 agonist ivuxolimab in advanced cancers. Across the whole study: Prior anti-PD-1, anti-PD-L1 or anti-CTLA-4 therapy was allowed; more than 30% had some.

Note on this clone: Its target is unknown.

The study's findings and limits: Low normalized T-cell clonal expansion was additionally recorded for some nonresponders. Averaging showed that CD8+ T cells had more expanded clones than CD4+ did.

TCRdb's table, derived via immunoSEQ multiplex PCR, lists solely in-frame clones and lacks some. The sample consists of approximately 65,000 clones, about 92% of them appearing once. Material: CD4+ or CD8+ T cells sorted from blood, obtained in a trial of the OX40 agonist ivuxolimab. The sequence derives from an adult with an advanced solid tumor such as melanoma, head and neck, liver or kidney cancer.

CDR3 bases: TGTGCCAGCAGTTACGGGGGTTGGATGAATGAGCAGTTCTTC. This encodes CASSYGGWMNEQFF. The rearrangement links TRBV6-6 to TRBJ2-1; D might be TRBD1 or TRBD2, each matching 5 bases. Germline lookup yields CDR1 MNHNY and CDR2 SVGAGI (reference sequence). The CDR3 has 14 residues. The germline V and J ends were trimmed by 2 bases and 7 bases, with 12 bases remaining between them.